The rows below give T cell receptor beta chains drawn from one sample of a study of regulatory T cells in long-lasting Graves disease. TCRdb called the multiplex PCR reads again in MiXCR, with one record for every CDR3 protein. The sample records 200,000 to 250,000 distinct CDR3 sequences, roughly a fifth being singletons. The source was peripheral blood mononuclear cells (PBMCs), collected at new diagnosis, from a patient treated with antithyroid drugs. These receptors originate from a female donor with Graves disease. Both conserved end residues are part of each CDR3.

>TRBJ1-6|TRBV9
CASSVETGVPLHF
>TRBJ1-6|TRBV5-1
CASSRGQGVNSPLHF
>TRBJ2-3|TRBV19
CASIGTSGSRGDTQYF
>TRBJ2-7|TRBV27
CASTTFLRDRKYEQYF
>TRBJ1-4|TRBV9
CASSSTGTNEKLFF
>TRBJ1-2|TRBV5-6
CASSLLENGYTF
>TRBJ2-7|TRBV6-2/TRBV6-3
CASTWHKGGYEQYF
>TRBJ2-3|TRBV28
CASSLYAGGENTDTQYF
>TRBJ1-2|TRBV12-3/TRBV12-4
CASSFRGVNGYTF
>TRBJ1-2|TRBV4-2
CASSQKTGPPGAGGYTF
>TRBJ2-1|TRBV12-3/TRBV12-4
CASSYSSPWNGDEQFF
>TRBJ2-1|TRBV6-1
CASSPGQVNEQFF
>TRBJ2-2|TRBV11-3
CASSLDLWTSGNTGELFF
>TRBJ2-1|TRBV20-1
CSARDGSSPSTDWQFF
>TRBJ2-3|TRBV7-3
CASSRGADYTQYF
>TRBJ2-7|TRBV15
CATSRDRGYEQYF
>TRBJ2-5|TRBV5-1
CASSLESTQETQYF
>TRBJ1-1|TRBV6-1
CASSNPGTYTEAFF
>TRBJ1-1|TRBV4-2
CASSQKLRNTEAFF
>TRBJ1-3|TRBV5-1
CASSVTGTASGNTIYF
>TRBJ2-5|TRBV20-1
CSAREMAGQETQYF
>TRBJ2-5|TRBV28
CASSASGTGGGETQYF
>TRBJ2-5|TRBV24-1
CATGGREGSQETQYF
>TRBJ2-7|TRBV3-1
CASSLRGPSGVHEQYF
>TRBJ2-1|TRBV5-1
CASSPSLAGGYEQFF
>TRBJ2-3|TRBV5-5
CASSAGHLRTTDTQYF
>TRBJ2-1|TRBV4-1
CASSPIRASGSSYNEQFF
>TRBJ1-6|TRBV30
CAWKTNSPLHF
>TRBJ2-2|TRBV24-1
CATSDSRGTTNTGELFF
>TRBJ2-3|TRBV27
CASKERGGFTQYF
>TRBJ2-7|TRBV5-1
CASSQEQGATEQYF
>TRBJ2-5|TRBV20-1
CSARDRTSGRIETQYF
>TRBJ2-7|TRBV27
CASRTGGSSYEQYF
>TRBJ2-1|TRBV27
CASRTYFAGVPEQFF
>TRBJ1-3|TRBV11-1
CASSRDSSGNTIYF
>TRBJ2-1|TRBV7-3
CASSLSGGGYNEQFF
>TRBJ1-5|TRBV12-3/TRBV12-4
CASSLALGRGQPQHF
>TRBJ1-1|TRBV12-3/TRBV12-4
CASIKGNTEAFF
>TRBJ1-2|TRBV10-3
CAITTDPNYGYTF
>TRBJ2-7|TRBV20-1
CSARKPDGQAYEQYF
>TRBJ2-5|TRBV9
CASSVVGSGETQYF